The sequence of this T cell receptor (beta chain) was determined in a study of blood T cell repertoires in COVID-19. Overall study: From the United States, Italy and Spain came samples of acute and convalescent COVID-19. T cells, B-cell-depleted T cells, or PBMCs provided the cDNA or gDNA that served as material.

As processed by the authors: Amplification with reference gene primers provided the estimates of nucleated cell counts. The assay was immunoSEQ multiplex PCR, and TCRdb's table has in-frame clones only and misses some. V and J calls and clone size are as listed in that table; D and trimming were resolved from the DNA. The top ten clones hold 0.8% to 0.85% of a sample with 400,000 or so clones, 70% to 90% of them seen once. Seattle-derived patients entered the study during active infection and were followed longitudinally. The CDR3 spans 14 residues. The J segment lost 4 bases and the V segment lost 6 bases, leaving 8 bases of the junction unmatched. The V gene's germline CDR1 is MNHNY and CDR2 SVGAGI (reference sequence).

The TCR sequence derives from a man between 18 and 35 years old with COVID-19, enrolled during active disease. This rearrangement joins TRBV6-6 to TRBJ1-1; 7 bases match TRBD1. The sequencing sample was made of peripheral blood. The chain's CDR3 is CASSRRGLATEAFF. Here the CDR3 DNA reads TGTGCCAGCAGCCGCAGGGGGTTGGCCACTGAAGCTTTCTTT.